What follows are 20 T cell receptor beta chains derived from one specimen sequenced in a study of OX40 agonist ivuxolimab in advanced cancers. Libraries were prepared through the immunoSEQ multiplex PCR assay. TCRdb carries this immuneACCESS record with in-frame sequences only. Its versions omit some clonotypes, under half of them owing to an unresolved V gene in the studies checked, with the rest unexplained. This sample gives 40,000 to 45,000 clones in total; roughly four fifths of them show up just once. Clones ranked in the top ten supply approximately 25% of the sample. Here the sequenced sample was CD4+ or CD8+ T cells sorted from blood, taken in a trial of the OX40 agonist ivuxolimab. These receptors were collected from an adult with an advanced solid tumor such as melanoma, head and neck, liver or kidney cancer.

This chain connects TRBV7-2 to TRBJ2-1, with D tentatively TRBD2 (5 bases). From germline, CDR1 is SGHTA and CDR2 FQGNSA. The CDR3 spans 11 residues. Between the trimmed V and J ends, which lost 6 bases and 10 bases, there was a span of 10 bases. CDR3 region: CASRTTLEQFF. The CDR3 nucleotides are TGTGCCAGCAGGACTACACTCGAGCAGTTCTTC. Full variable domain (remainder filled in from reference TRBV7-2 and TRBJ2-1): GAGVSQSPSNKVTEKGKDVELRCDPISGHTALYWYRQSLGQGLEFLIYFQGNSAPDKSGLPSDRFSAERTGGSVSTLTIQRTQQEDSAVYLCASRTTLEQFFGPGTRLTVL.

This chain connects TRBV6-4 to TRBJ1-5; D gene uncertain. V lost 7 bases and J 7 bases, leaving 14 bases between the germline ends. CDR3 length equals 13 residues. CDR1 is MRHNA and CDR2 is SNTAGT in the germline V gene. This chain's CDR3 is CASKVEGRQPQHF. The CDR3 region has the DNA TGTGCCAGCAAGGTTGAAGGGAGACAGCCCCAGCATTTT.

The chain links TRBV21-1 to TRBJ2-5. TRBV21-1 is designated a pseudogene. This CDR3 is 17 amino acids long. CDR3: CASSEHPPGAIEETQYF. The DNA for the CDR3 is TGTGCCAGCAGCGAACATCCCCCGGGGGCGATTGAAGAGACCCAGTACTTC.

The V call is TRBV9, the J call TRBJ1-3; no firm D call. Trimming stripped 0 bases from V and 3 bases from J, with 10 bases between. Germline CDR1 is SGDLS and CDR2 is YYNGEE. The CDR3 is 15 amino acids. The CDR3 reads CASSVEGQRGNTIYF. The DNA of the CDR3 is TGTGCCAGCAGCGTAGAAGGCCAACGTGGAAACACCATATATTTT.

This chain uses TRBV19 with TRBJ2-1; D is unclear. The CDR3 has 13 amino acids. V lost 1 base to trimming and J lost 5 bases, with 6 bases between them. The germline V gene encodes CDR1 LNHDA and CDR2 SQIVND (reference sequence). The chain's CDR3 is CASSIGTDNEQFF. Here the CDR3 DNA reads TGTGCCAGTAGTATAGGGACCGACAATGAGCAGTTCTTC.

In this sample, this clone turned up once. V and J are TRBV7-2 and TRBJ2-3, with a weak D call TRBD2 (5 bases). V lost 5 bases to trimming and J lost 5 bases, with 14 bases between them. Germline loops: CDR1 SGHTA, CDR2 FQGNSA. The CDR3 runs to 14 residues. The CDR3 reads CASSPNGVGDTQYF. The DNA of the CDR3 is TGTGCCAGCAGCCCGAACGGGGTGGGAGATACGCAGTATTTT.

The chain has TRBV28 and TRBJ1-5; 7 nucleotides align to TRBD1. The CDR3 covers 15 residues. V was clipped by 6 bases and J by 2 bases; unmatched bases: 7. Germline CDR1 reads MDHEN; CDR2 reads SYDVKM. The CDR3 here is CASSRQGGGNQPQHF. The CDR3 DNA reads as TGTGCCAGCAGCCGACAGGGCGGGGGCAATCAGCCCCAGCATTTT. Based on the CDR3 plus reference TRBV28 and TRBJ1-5, the full variable domain is DVKVTQSSRYLVKRTGEKVFLECVQDMDHENMFWYRQDPGLGLRLIYFSYDVKMKEKGDIPEGYSVSREKKERFSLILESASTNQTSMYLCASSRQGGGNQPQHFGDGTRLSIL.

Notes on this clone: In the same sample, other DNA sequences code for this CDR3. This chain uses TRBV6-5 with TRBJ2-2; unclear D gene. Trimming left V 2 bases short and J 2 bases short, with 3 bases between. Germline CDR1 and CDR2: MNHEY and SVGAGI. The CDR3 is 13 amino acids. The chain's CDR3 is CASSYPNTGELFF. For the CDR3, the DNA is TGTGCCAGCAGTTACCCAAACACCGGGGAGCTGTTTTTT.

The genes are TRBV6-1 and TRBJ1-5; D unresolved. CDR1 is MNHNS and CDR2 is SASEGT in the germline V gene. The CDR3 contains 14 residues. Trimming removed 2 bases from V and 1 base from J, with 6 bases in between. The CDR3 DNA sequence: TGTGCCAGCAGTGAAACCAAAAGCAATCAGCCCCAGCATTTT. This encodes CASSETKSNQPQHF.

The rearrangement uses TRBV15 and TRBJ2-1; 7 bases align to TRBD2. Germline V lookup: CDR1 LNHNV, CDR2 YYDKDF (reference sequence). The CDR3 runs to 15 residues. Trimming removed 0 bases from V and 7 bases from J; junction bases left unmatched: 6. CDR3 coding DNA: TGTGCCACCAGCAGAGAAGCGGGAATTGGGAATGAGCAGTTCTTC. This codes for CATSREAGIGNEQFF. Together with reference TRBV15 and TRBJ2-1, the CDR3 gives the full variable domain: DAMVIQNPRYQVTQFGKPVTLSCSQTLNHNVMYWYQQKSSQAPKLLFHYYDKDFNNEADTPDNFQSRRPNTSFCFLDIRSPGLGDTAMYLCATSREAGIGNEQFFGPGTRLTVL.

The chain carries TRBV7-6 and TRBJ2-1; TRBD2 agrees at 11 bases. The CDR3 is 18 amino acids. Looked up from germline, CDR1 is SGHVS and CDR2 is FNYEAQ. J gave up 1 base and V 0 bases, and 5 bases lay outside the gene matches. The CDR3 DNA follows: TGTGCCAGCAGCTTAGCTAGCGGGAGGGCTAGTTCCTACAATGAGCAGTTCTTC. Translated: CASSLASGRASSYNEQFF.

The chain carries TRBV29-1 and TRBJ1-1, with D possibly TRBD1 on 6 matching bases. The CDR3 spans 14 residues. Trimming removed 5 bases from V and 2 bases from J, with 15 bases in between. Germline-derived CDR1 and CDR2 are SQVTM and ANQGSEA. The CDR3 protein is CSVMTGRSNTEAFF. The CDR3 nucleotides are TGCAGCGTTATGACAGGTCGGTCCAACACTGAAGCTTTCTTT.

The chain combines TRBV5-1 with TRBJ2-1, with D possibly matching TRBD1 (6 bases). Per the germline V gene, CDR1 is SGHRS and CDR2 is YFSETQ. Trimming left V 4 bases short and J 4 bases short, with 15 bases between. The CDR3 has 15 amino acids. CDR3 nucleotides: TGCGCCAGCAGCCTAGACCTGACAGGTTACAATGAGCAGTTCTTC. Its translation: CASSLDLTGYNEQFF. The complete variable domain, with remaining parts taken from reference TRBV5-1 and TRBJ2-1, reads KAGVTQTPRYLIKTRGQQVTLSCSPISGHRSVSWYQQTPGQGLQFLFEYFSETQRNKGNFPGRFSGRQFSNSRSEMNVSTLELGDSALYLCASSLDLTGYNEQFFGPGTRLTVL.

The V gene is TRBV11-2, the J gene TRBJ1-5; D remains ambiguous. CDR1 is SGHAT, CDR2 FQNNGV, per germline. CDR3 length equals 13 residues. V lost 1 base to trimming and J lost 7 bases, with 8 bases between them. The CDR3 region has the DNA TGTGCCAGCAGCTTAGCCTCCGGGCAGCCCCAGCATTTT. Translation gives CASSLASGQPQHF.

This chain joins TRBV6-5 and TRBJ1-1; the D gene is possibly TRBD1 (5 bases). Germline assignment: CDR1 MNHEY and CDR2 SVGAGI. The CDR3 is 14 residues long. The ends were cut back, 3 bases at V and 6 bases at J, with 14 bases in the middle. The CDR3: CASSYMGGGSEAFF. As DNA, the CDR3 is TGTGCCAGCAGTTATATGGGGGGTGGATCTGAAGCTTTCTTT.

The chain couples TRBV29-1 to TRBJ1-1; weak D call: TRBD1 (6 bases). Germline CDR1 and CDR2: SQVTM and ANQGSEA. V was clipped by 5 bases and J by 5 bases, with 15 bases between them. This CDR3 region has 13 residues. As DNA, the CDR3 is TGCAGCGTTCTACAGGGAGTGGGGACTGAAGCTTTCTTT. It translates to CSVLQGVGTEAFF.

The rearrangement links TRBV7-3 to TRBJ2-1, with TRBD2 matching 12 bases. This CDR3 contains 15 residues. After removal of 4 bases from V and 7 bases from J, the junction contained 5 bases not matched to a gene. CDR1 and CDR2 from the germline V gene are SGHTA and FQGTGA. The DNA for the CDR3 is TGTGCCAGCAGCTCACTAGCGGGGGGTAGAAATGAGCAGTTCTTC. It yields the protein CASSSLAGGRNEQFF.

This clone was seen a few times. Here the CDR3 DNA reads TGTGCCAGTAGCGGTGACATGGGCTACACCTTC. Protein sequence: CASSGDMGYTF. The chain carries TRBV19 and TRBJ1-2; D ambiguous. V was cut by 6 bases and J by 8 bases, with 10 bases left in between. CDR3 size: 11 residues. The V gene's germline CDR1 is LNHDA and CDR2 SQIVND (reference sequence).

V and J are TRBV7-9 and TRBJ2-7, with 10 bases identical to TRBD1. Germline values: CDR1 SEHNR, CDR2 FQNEAQ (reference sequence). The CDR3 spans 14 residues. V dropped 6 bases and J dropped 3; count of bases not matched to a gene: 5. The CDR3: CASREGDRGYEQYF. Written as DNA, the CDR3 is TGTGCCAGCAGAGAGGGGGACAGGGGCTACGAGCAGTACTTC.

The V and J genes are TRBV7-7 and TRBJ2-1; TRBD2 matches 11 bases. The CDR3 totals 15 residues. Germline CDR1 and CDR2: SSHAT and FNYEAQ (reference sequence). Trimming took 5 bases from V and 4 from J; bases not matched to a gene: 4. The CDR3 loop reads CASSPTSGTYNEQFF. For the CDR3, the DNA is TGTGCCAGCAGCCCGACTAGCGGGACATACAATGAGCAGTTCTTC.